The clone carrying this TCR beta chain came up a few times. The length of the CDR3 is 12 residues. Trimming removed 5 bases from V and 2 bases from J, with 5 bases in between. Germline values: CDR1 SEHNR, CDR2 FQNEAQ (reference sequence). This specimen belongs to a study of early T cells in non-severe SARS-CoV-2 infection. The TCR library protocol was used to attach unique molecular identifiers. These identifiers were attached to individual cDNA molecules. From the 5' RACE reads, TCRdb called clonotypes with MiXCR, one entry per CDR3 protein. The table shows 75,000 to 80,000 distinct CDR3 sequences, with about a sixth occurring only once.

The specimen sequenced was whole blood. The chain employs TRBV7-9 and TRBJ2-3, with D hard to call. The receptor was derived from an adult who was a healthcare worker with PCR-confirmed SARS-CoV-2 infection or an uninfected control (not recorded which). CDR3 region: CASSPYTDTQYF. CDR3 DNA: TGTGCCAGCAGCCCTTACACAGATACGCAGTATTTT. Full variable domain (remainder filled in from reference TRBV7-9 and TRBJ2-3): DTGVSQNPRHKITKRGQNVTFRCDPISEHNRLYWYRQTLGQGPEFLTYFQNEAQLEKSRLLSDRFSAERPKGSFSTLEIQRTEQGDSAMYLCASSPYTDTQYFGPGTRLTVL.